This T cell receptor (beta chain) is drawn from a study of identical twins. Study findings and constraints: Memory repertoires showed no such pattern, whereas abundant cord blood beta clonotypes carried fewer insertions. Researchers caution that invariant MAIT and iNKT cells could partly confound zero-insertion analyses.

With 0 bases removed from V and 5 bases from J, the gap between germline ends came to 13 bases. The CDR3 is 14 amino acids. Germline CDR1 is DFQATT and CDR2 is SNEGSKA (reference sequence). Through template switching, a universal primer site was introduced, and the cDNA contained unique molecular identifiers. TCRdb ran MiXCR on the 5' RACE reads and lists one entry per CDR3 protein. The table lists about 810,000 distinct CDR3 sequences, about 12% of them singletons, with 1.5% to 2% in the top ten. On this clonotype: Its specificity is unknown.

The same data also went into a second study, on yellow fever vaccine responses in identical twins.

The sample consisted of PBMCs. The receptor comes from a woman aged 18-29 years in good health. V is TRBV20-1 and J is TRBJ2-5; no clear D. This chain's CDR3 is CSARDDWGGETQYF. For the CDR3, the DNA is TGCAGTGCTAGAGATGATTGGGGTGGGGAGACCCAGTACTTC.